Listed here is a single TCR beta chain. Its cognate antigen is unknown. The Oncomine TCR Beta short-read assay sequenced DNA from cultured CD4+ T cells. TCRdb independently ran MiXCR on the PCR reads; one entry per CDR3 protein. The table shows some 2,100 distinct CDR3 sequences, with 50% to 65% occurring only once. Indicated treatment: roughly nine-day PBMC culture with coronavirus spike peptide pools or control peptides (ViraFEST assay). At both days 3 and 7, half the medium was replaced with fresh IL-2 medium. This CDR3 comprises 15 residues. In germline, CDR1 is MNHNS, CDR2 SASEGT. J gave up 5 bases and V 7 bases, and 9 bases lay outside the gene matches. This entry comes from a study of vaccination and CD4 T cells after COVID-19. Study at large: It was a median around 92 days after diagnosis, with a range of 35 to 161, that post-COVID samples were drawn.

The rearrangement uses TRBV6-1 and TRBJ2-1; TRBD2 agrees at 9 bases. Here the sequenced sample was CD4+ T cells from blood, cultured in vitro, taken after SARS-CoV-2 vaccination. This sequence was found in a human donor who had recovered from COVID-19. For the CDR3, the DNA is TGTGCCAGCAATACCTTAGCGGGAGACGACAATGAGCAGTTCTTC. Encoded protein: CASNTLAGDDNEQFF.